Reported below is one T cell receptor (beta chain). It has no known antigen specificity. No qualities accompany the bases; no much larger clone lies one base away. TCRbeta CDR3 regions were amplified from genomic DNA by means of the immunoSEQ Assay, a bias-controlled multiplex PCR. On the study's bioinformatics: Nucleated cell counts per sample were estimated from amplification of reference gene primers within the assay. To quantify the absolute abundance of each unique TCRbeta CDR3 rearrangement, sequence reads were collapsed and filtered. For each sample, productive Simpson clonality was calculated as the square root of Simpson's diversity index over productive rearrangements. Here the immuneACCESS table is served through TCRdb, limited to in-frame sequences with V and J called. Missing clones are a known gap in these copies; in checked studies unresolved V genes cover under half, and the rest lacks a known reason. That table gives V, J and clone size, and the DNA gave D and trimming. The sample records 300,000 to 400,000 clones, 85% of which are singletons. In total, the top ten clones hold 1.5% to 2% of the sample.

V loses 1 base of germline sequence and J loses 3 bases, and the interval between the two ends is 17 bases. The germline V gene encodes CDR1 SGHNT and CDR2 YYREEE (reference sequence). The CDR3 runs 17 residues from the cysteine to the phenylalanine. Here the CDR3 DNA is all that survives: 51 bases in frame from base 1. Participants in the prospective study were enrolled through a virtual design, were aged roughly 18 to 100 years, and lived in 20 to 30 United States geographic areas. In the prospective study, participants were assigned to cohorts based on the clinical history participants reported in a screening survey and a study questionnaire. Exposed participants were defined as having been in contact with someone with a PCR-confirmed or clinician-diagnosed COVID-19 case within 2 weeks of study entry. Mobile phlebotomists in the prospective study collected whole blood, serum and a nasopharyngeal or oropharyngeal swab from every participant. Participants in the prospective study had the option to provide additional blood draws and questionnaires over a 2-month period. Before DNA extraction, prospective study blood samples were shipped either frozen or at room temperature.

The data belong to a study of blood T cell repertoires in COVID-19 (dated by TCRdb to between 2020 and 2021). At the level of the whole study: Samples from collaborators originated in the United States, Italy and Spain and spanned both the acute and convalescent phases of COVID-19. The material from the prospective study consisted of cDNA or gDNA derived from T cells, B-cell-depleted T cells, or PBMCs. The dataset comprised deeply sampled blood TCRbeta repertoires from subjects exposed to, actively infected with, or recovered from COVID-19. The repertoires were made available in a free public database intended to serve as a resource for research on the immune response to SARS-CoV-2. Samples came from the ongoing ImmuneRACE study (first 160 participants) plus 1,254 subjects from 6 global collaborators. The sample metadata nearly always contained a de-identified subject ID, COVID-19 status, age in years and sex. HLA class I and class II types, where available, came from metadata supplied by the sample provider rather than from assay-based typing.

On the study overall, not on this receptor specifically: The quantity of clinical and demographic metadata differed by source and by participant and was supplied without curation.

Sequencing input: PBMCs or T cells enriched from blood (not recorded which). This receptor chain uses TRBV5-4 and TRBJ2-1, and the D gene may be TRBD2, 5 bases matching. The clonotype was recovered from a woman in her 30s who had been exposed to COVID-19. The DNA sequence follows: TGTGCCAGCAGCTTGTATGGTCGACTATCCGACTACAATGAGCAGTTCTTC. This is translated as CASSLYGRLSDYNEQFF.